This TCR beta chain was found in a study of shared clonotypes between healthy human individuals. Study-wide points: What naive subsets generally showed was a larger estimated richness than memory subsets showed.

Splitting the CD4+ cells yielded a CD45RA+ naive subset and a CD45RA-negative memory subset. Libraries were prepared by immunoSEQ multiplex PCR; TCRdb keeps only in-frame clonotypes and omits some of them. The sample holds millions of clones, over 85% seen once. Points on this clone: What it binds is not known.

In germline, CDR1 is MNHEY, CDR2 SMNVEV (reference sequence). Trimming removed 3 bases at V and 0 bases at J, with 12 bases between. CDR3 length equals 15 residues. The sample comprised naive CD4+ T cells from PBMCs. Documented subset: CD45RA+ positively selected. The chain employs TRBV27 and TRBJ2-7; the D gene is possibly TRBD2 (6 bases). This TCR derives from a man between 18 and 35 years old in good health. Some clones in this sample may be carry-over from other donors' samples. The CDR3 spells CASSFLRGSSYEQYF. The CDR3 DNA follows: TGTGCCAGCAGTTTTTTGCGGGGCAGCTCCTACGAGCAGTACTTC.